What follows is one TCR beta chain and its context. The antigen remains unidentified. Other DNA sequences in this sample translate to the same CDR3. This entry is derived from a study of shared clonotypes between healthy human individuals. Study observations and caveats: Large depth notwithstanding, sorted-subset sequencing proved incomplete by rarefaction.

It was at deep level that the assay was run. Authors' processing steps: ImmunoSEQ yielded junction-only sequences lacking quality scores, so filtering differed. Clones were sequenced by immunoSEQ multiplex PCR, and TCRdb holds only the in-frame ones, with some missing. The DNA gave D and trimming, while V, J and clone size come from that table. Of over 2 million clones in the sample, roughly 94% were seen once. Healthy adults negative for HIV, lacking recent acute infections or vaccinations, served as donors. Trimming cost V 0 bases and J 0 bases, with 6 bases left between them. This CDR3 region has 15 residues. Looked up from germline, CDR1 is LNHNV and CDR2 is YYDKDF (reference sequence).

This clonotype was obtained from a man between 18 and 35 years old in good health. Sequencing input: naive CD4+ T cells sorted from blood. The subset is: CD45RA+ positively selected. The chain employs TRBV15 and TRBJ1-3, with D unclear. The CDR3 nucleotides read TGTGCCACCAGCAGAGATCGAGGCTCTGGAAACACCATATATTTT. Translating gives CATSRDRGSGNTIYF.